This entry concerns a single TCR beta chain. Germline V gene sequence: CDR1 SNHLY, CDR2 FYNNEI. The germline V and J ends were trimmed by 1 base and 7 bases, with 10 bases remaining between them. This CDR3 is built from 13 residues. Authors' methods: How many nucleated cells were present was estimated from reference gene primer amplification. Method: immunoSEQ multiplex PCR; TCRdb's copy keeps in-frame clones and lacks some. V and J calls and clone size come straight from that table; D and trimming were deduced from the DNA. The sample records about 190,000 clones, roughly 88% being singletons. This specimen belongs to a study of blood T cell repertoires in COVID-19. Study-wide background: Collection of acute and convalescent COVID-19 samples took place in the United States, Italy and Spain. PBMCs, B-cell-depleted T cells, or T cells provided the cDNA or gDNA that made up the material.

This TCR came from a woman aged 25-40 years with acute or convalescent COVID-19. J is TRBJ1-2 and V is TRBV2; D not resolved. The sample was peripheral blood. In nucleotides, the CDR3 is TGTGCCAGCAGTGAAGGGCCCCCATTTGGCTACACCTTC. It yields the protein CASSEGPPFGYTF.